This TCR beta chain was profiled in a study of shared clonotypes between healthy human individuals. This clone was seen a single time. Sorted-subset replicate PCR reactions contained about 200 ng DNA, corresponding to approximately 30,000 T cell genomes. Generated by immunoSEQ multiplex PCR, the TCRdb table keeps only in-frame clones and is missing some. The sample lists about 2.1 million clones, just over 90% occurring once. The CDR3 contains 18 residues. Unmatched junction bases numbered 11, after V lost 5 bases and J lost 3 bases. The germline CDR1 and CDR2 sequences are MDHEN and SYDVKM. Naive CD8 cells lacked CD45RO, underwent positive selection for CCR7 and left out terminally differentiated effector memory CD45RA+ cells. The donor population consisted of healthy HIV-negative adults with no recent acute infections or vaccinations. Each sample came from a Caucasian adult donor living in Nashville, Tennessee.

The sequence came from a man younger than 30 in good health. Some clones in this sample may be carry-over from other donors' samples. The chain is built from TRBV28 and TRBJ2-7, with 15 bases matching TRBD2. The sequencing input was naive CD8+ T cells from PBMCs. As DNA, the CDR3 is TGTGCCAGCAGTCGCGGGACTAGCGGGAGGACCTTTTTCTACGAGCAGTACTTC. Its translation: CASSRGTSGRTFFYEQYF. The whole variable domain, filled in from reference TRBV28 and TRBJ2-7, reads DVKVTQSSRYLVKRTGEKVFLECVQDMDHENMFWYRQDPGLGLRLIYFSYDVKMKEKGDIPEGYSVSREKKERFSLILESASTNQTSMYLCASSRGTSGRTFFYEQYFGPGTRLTVT.